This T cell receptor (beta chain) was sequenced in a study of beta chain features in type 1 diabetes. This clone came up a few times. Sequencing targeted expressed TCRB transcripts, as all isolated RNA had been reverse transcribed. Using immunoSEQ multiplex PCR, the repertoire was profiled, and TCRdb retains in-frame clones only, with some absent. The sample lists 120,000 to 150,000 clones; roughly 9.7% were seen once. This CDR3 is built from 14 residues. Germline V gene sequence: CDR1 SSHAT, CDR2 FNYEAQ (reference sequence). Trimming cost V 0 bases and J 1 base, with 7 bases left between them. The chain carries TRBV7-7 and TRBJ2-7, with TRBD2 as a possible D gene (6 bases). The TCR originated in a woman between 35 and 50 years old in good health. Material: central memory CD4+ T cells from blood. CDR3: CASSLARGSYEQYF. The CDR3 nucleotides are TGTGCCAGCAGCTTAGCGCGGGGTTCCTACGAGCAGTACTTC.